These T cell receptor beta chains were read from a single sample in a study of blood T cell repertoires in COVID-19. Method: immunoSEQ multiplex PCR; TCRdb's copy keeps in-frame clones and lacks some. The repertoire consists of 75,000 to 95,000 clones, with approximately 78% occurring once and the leading ten covering 27%. Sequenced: peripheral blood. The receptors come from a human donor in a cohort sampled during active COVID-19. CDR3s include the opening cysteine and the closing phenylalanine or tryptophan. A D gene is named only where the DNA matches it firmly. Clone size, where shown, is once, few, many, or a class for clones that have expanded.

d_call: TRBD1; j_call: TRBJ1-1; v_call: TRBV4-2; clone_size: NA; cdr3_nt: TGTGCCAGCAGCCAGGGACAGGGCAACACTGAAGCTTTCTTT; cdr3_aa: CASSQGQGNTEAFF
d_call: NA; j_call: TRBJ2-1; v_call: TRBV4-1; clone_size: NA; cdr3_nt: TGCGCCAGCAGCCTCCGGTCTAGCTCCTACAATGAGCAGTTCTTC; cdr3_aa: CASSLRSSSYNEQFF
d_call: TRBD1; j_call: TRBJ2-6; v_call: TRBV19; clone_size: NA; cdr3_nt: TGTGCCAGTAGCAGACAGGGGGCCCATGTTGGAGCCAACGTCCTGACTTTC; cdr3_aa: CASSRQGAHVGANVLTF
d_call: NA; j_call: TRBJ2-3; v_call: TRBV11-3; clone_size: few; cdr3_nt: TGTGCCAGCAGCTTCCACACAGATACGCAGTATTTT; cdr3_aa: CASSFHTDTQYF
d_call: NA; j_call: TRBJ1-1; v_call: TRBV4-1; clone_size: few; cdr3_nt: TGCGCCAGCAGCACACGACACACAATGAACACTGAAGCTTTCTTT; cdr3_aa: CASSTRHTMNTEAFF
d_call: TRBD1; j_call: TRBJ2-3; v_call: TRBV5-1; clone_size: NA; cdr3_nt: TGCGCCAGCAGCTTTCAGGTGACAGGGGGTACAGATACGCAGTATTTT; cdr3_aa: CASSFQVTGGTDTQYF
d_call: TRBD1; j_call: TRBJ2-7; v_call: TRBV2; clone_size: NA; cdr3_nt: TGTGCCAGCAGTGAAGGTCCCGGGACAGGGAGCTACGAGCAGTACTTC; cdr3_aa: CASSEGPGTGSYEQYF
d_call: TRBD1; j_call: TRBJ1-3; v_call: TRBV11-2; clone_size: NA; cdr3_nt: TGTGCCAGCAGCTTAAGGGGGCTCGGAAACACCATATATTTT; cdr3_aa: CASSLRGLGNTIYF
d_call: TRBD1; j_call: TRBJ2-4; v_call: TRBV3-1/TRBV3-2; clone_size: NA; cdr3_nt: TGTGCCAGCAGCCTCGGGACAGGGGGAGACATTCAGTACTTC; cdr3_aa: CASSLGTGGDIQYF
d_call: TRBD1; j_call: TRBJ2-7; v_call: TRBV5-1; clone_size: once; cdr3_nt: TGCGCCAGCAGCTTGGACAGGGGTACCTACGAGCAGTACTTC; cdr3_aa: CASSLDRGTYEQYF
d_call: NA; j_call: TRBJ1-2; v_call: TRBV5-6; clone_size: NA; cdr3_nt: TGTGCCAGCAGCTTTTCGGGACAAGGGTATGGCTACACCTTC; cdr3_aa: CASSFSGQGYGYTF
d_call: NA; j_call: TRBJ1-2; v_call: TRBV6-5; clone_size: NA; cdr3_nt: TGTGCCAGCAGTTACGTTAGGGGGGGAAGGAACGGCTACACCTTC; cdr3_aa: CASSYVRGGRNGYTF
d_call: NA; j_call: TRBJ1-1; v_call: TRBV12-3/TRBV12-4; clone_size: NA; cdr3_nt: TGTGCCAGCAGGGACATCACTGAAGCTTTCTTT; cdr3_aa: CASRDITEAFF
d_call: TRBD1; j_call: TRBJ1-1; v_call: TRBV2; clone_size: NA; cdr3_nt: TGTGCCTTTCGGACAGGAGTCTACACTGAAGCTTTCTTT; cdr3_aa: CAFRTGVYTEAFF
d_call: TRBD1; j_call: TRBJ1-4; v_call: TRBV6-5; clone_size: NA; cdr3_nt: TGTGCCAGCAGTTTAGACAGGGAGGATGAAAAACTGTTTTTT; cdr3_aa: CASSLDREDEKLFF
d_call: NA; j_call: TRBJ2-1; v_call: TRBV7-3; clone_size: NA; cdr3_nt: TGTGCCAGCAGCCTCGCGCCCGGCAATGAGCAGTTCTTC; cdr3_aa: CASSLAPGNEQFF
d_call: NA; j_call: TRBJ1-1; v_call: TRBV4-1; clone_size: NA; cdr3_nt: TGCGCCAGCAGCCTTGACGGAGGGCCCCTTGAAGCTTTCTTT; cdr3_aa: CASSLDGGPLEAFF
d_call: NA; j_call: TRBJ2-7; v_call: TRBV18; clone_size: NA; cdr3_nt: TGTGCCAGCTCACCTCCCGCCGGCTCCTACGAGCAGTACTTC; cdr3_aa: CASSPPAGSYEQYF
d_call: TRBD1; j_call: TRBJ2-7; v_call: TRBV11-2; clone_size: NA; cdr3_nt: TGTGCCAGCAGCTTGGACAGGCTTTCCTACGAGCAGTACTTC; cdr3_aa: CASSLDRLSYEQYF
d_call: NA; j_call: TRBJ2-3; v_call: TRBV9; clone_size: once; cdr3_nt: TGTGCCAGCGGCCCCTCCCCCTTCACAGATACGCAGTATTTT; cdr3_aa: CASGPSPFTDTQYF
d_call: NA; j_call: TRBJ1-3; v_call: TRBV5-1; clone_size: NA; cdr3_nt: TGCGCCAGCAGCTCCACACAGGCCGCTCCCGGAAACACCATATATTTT; cdr3_aa: CASSSTQAAPGNTIYF
d_call: NA; j_call: TRBJ2-2; v_call: TRBV18; clone_size: NA; cdr3_nt: TGTGCCAGCTCACCACTGGCAGGGTTGAACACCGGGGAGCTGTTTTTT; cdr3_aa: CASSPLAGLNTGELFF
d_call: NA; j_call: TRBJ1-2; v_call: TRBV24-1; clone_size: NA; cdr3_nt: TGTGCCACCAGTGGGTCCAGGTTTAACTATGGCTACACCTTC; cdr3_aa: CATSGSRFNYGYTF
d_call: TRBD2; j_call: TRBJ2-1; v_call: TRBV11-2; clone_size: NA; cdr3_nt: TGTGCCAGCAGCTCCCAGGGGACTAGCGCGGTATACAATGAGCAGTTCTTC; cdr3_aa: CASSSQGTSAVYNEQFF
d_call: NA; j_call: TRBJ2-1; v_call: TRBV7-2; clone_size: NA; cdr3_nt: TGTGCCAGCAGCAGATACCGAACGAGTGGTAATGAGCAGTTCTTC; cdr3_aa: CASSRYRTSGNEQFF
d_call: NA; j_call: TRBJ2-7; v_call: TRBV19; clone_size: NA; cdr3_nt: TGTGCCAGTAGTAGATTGGTATGGGCCGGAAGTTACGAGCAGTACTTC; cdr3_aa: CASSRLVWAGSYEQYF
d_call: TRBD1; j_call: TRBJ1-1; v_call: TRBV18; clone_size: few; cdr3_nt: TGTGCCAGCTCACCGGCAGGGGGTAACACTGAAGCTTTCTTT; cdr3_aa: CASSPAGGNTEAFF
d_call: TRBD1; j_call: TRBJ1-2; v_call: TRBV3-1/TRBV3-2; clone_size: NA; cdr3_nt: TGTGCCAGCAGCCAAGATTCGAAGGGGGCCTTTGGCTACACCTTC; cdr3_aa: CASSQDSKGAFGYTF
d_call: NA; j_call: TRBJ2-3; v_call: TRBV7-8; clone_size: NA; cdr3_nt: TGTGCCAGCAGCTCCTTTCGGGAGCGCACAGATACGCAGTATTTT; cdr3_aa: CASSSFRERTDTQYF
d_call: NA; j_call: TRBJ1-1; v_call: TRBV20-1; clone_size: NA; cdr3_nt: TGCAGTGCTAGTGAGACAGCGATGAACACTGAAGCTTTCTTT; cdr3_aa: CSASETAMNTEAFF
d_call: TRBD2; j_call: TRBJ2-7; v_call: TRBV7-3; clone_size: NA; cdr3_nt: TGTGCCAGCAGCGAAAGAGCGGGGTTACCTCCCTACGAGCAGTACTTC; cdr3_aa: CASSERAGLPPYEQYF
d_call: TRBD2; j_call: TRBJ2-5; v_call: TRBV11-2; clone_size: NA; cdr3_nt: TGTGCCAGCAGCCCAGGGACTATCCAAGAGACCCAGTACTTC; cdr3_aa: CASSPGTIQETQYF
d_call: NA; j_call: TRBJ2-3; v_call: TRBV6-4; clone_size: NA; cdr3_nt: TGTGCCAGCAGCCGAGGACAGTTAGATACGCAGTATTTT; cdr3_aa: CASSRGQLDTQYF
d_call: TRBD2; j_call: TRBJ2-1; v_call: TRBV9; clone_size: few; cdr3_nt: TGTGCCAGCAGCGCCGGGACTAGCGAGTACAATGAGCAGTTCTTC; cdr3_aa: CASSAGTSEYNEQFF
d_call: NA; j_call: TRBJ1-1; v_call: TRBV5-4; clone_size: NA; cdr3_nt: TGTGCCAGCAGCTCCGCCAGGGATTTGAACACTGAAGCTTTCTTT; cdr3_aa: CASSSARDLNTEAFF
d_call: TRBD1; j_call: TRBJ1-2; v_call: TRBV6-5; clone_size: once; cdr3_nt: TGTGCCAGCAGTTCCGGGACAGGGGCCTATGGCTACACCTTC; cdr3_aa: CASSSGTGAYGYTF
d_call: TRBD2; j_call: TRBJ2-3; v_call: TRBV27; clone_size: NA; cdr3_nt: TGTGCCACTTCTAGCGGGGGGGCCAGGGATACGCAGTATTTT; cdr3_aa: CATSSGGARDTQYF
d_call: NA; j_call: TRBJ1-1; v_call: TRBV2; clone_size: few; cdr3_nt: TGTGCCAGCAGCGGGAAGGTACGCACTGAAGCTTTCTTT; cdr3_aa: CASSGKVRTEAFF
d_call: NA; j_call: TRBJ2-2; v_call: TRBV11-3; clone_size: NA; cdr3_nt: TGTGCCAGCAGCTTTGGCGGGGGCCCGGAGGGGACCGGGGAGCTGTTTTTT; cdr3_aa: CASSFGGGPEGTGELFF
d_call: NA; j_call: TRBJ1-2; v_call: TRBV10-3; clone_size: NA; cdr3_nt: TGTGCCATCAGTGAGTCGAGAGGGCTTGCTAACTATGGCTACACCTTC; cdr3_aa: CAISESRGLANYGYTF
d_call: NA; j_call: TRBJ2-3; v_call: TRBV5-6; clone_size: NA; cdr3_nt: TGTGCCAGCAGCTTCTTAAGCACAGATACGCAGTATTTT; cdr3_aa: CASSFLSTDTQYF